Listed below are T cell receptor beta chains from one sample, sequenced in a study of blood T cell repertoires in COVID-19. Profiled with immunoSEQ multiplex PCR; TCRdb holds only in-frame clones, not every one. Among 150,000 to 250,000 clones listed, 94% were seen once. The sample comprised peripheral blood. The source of these receptors is a man aged 30 to 45 with COVID-19, enrolled during active disease. Each CDR3 is given with its conserved first and last residue. Fields, in order: J gene, V gene, CDR3 protein.

>TRBJ1-4|TRBV18
CASSQRGREHEKLFF
>TRBJ2-1|TRBV27
CASSRTGGMYNEQFF
>TRBJ1-6|TRBV28
CASSLEGALGYSPLHF
>TRBJ2-7|TRBV10-3
CAISEGQGKNEQYF
>TRBJ1-5|TRBV3-1/TRBV3-2
CASSQVSRGSNQPQHF
>TRBJ2-7|TRBV9
CASSEQGAGEQYF
>TRBJ1-3|TRBV9
CASSATGTGRSGNTIYF
>TRBJ1-5|TRBV24-1
CATSPGYSNQPQHF
>TRBJ1-2|TRBV25-1
CASSEIQDYGYTF
>TRBJ1-6|TRBV9
CASGPTQGYNSPLHF
>TRBJ1-6|TRBV6-6
CASSVPGQGQDSPLHF
>TRBJ2-5|TRBV7-7
CASSPNEGLASETQYF
>TRBJ2-5|TRBV13
CASSPDREWETQYF
>TRBJ1-3|TRBV19
CASSATGGDSGNTIYF
>TRBJ1-1|TRBV3-1/TRBV3-2
CASSQVSAGTEAFF